The 5 T cell receptor beta chains below were found in one sample sequenced in a study of T-cell memory formation after mild COVID-19. Using its own MiXCR run on the 5' RACE reads, TCRdb lists one record per CDR3 protein. The sample lists around 420,000 distinct CDR3 sequences, approximately 24% seen once, with about 8.7% in the top ten. What was sequenced was PBMCs or a T cell subset sorted from them (not recorded which). Source of these receptors: an adult woman who had mild COVID-19 (a few samples of this study predate the infection). Cell type and time point are not known.

This clonotype was picked up many times. The chain has TRBV25-1 and TRBJ2-5, with D hard to call. The CDR3 has 12 amino acids. Trimming stripped 5 bases from V and 1 base from J, with 5 bases between. From germline, CDR1 is MGHDK and CDR2 SYGVNS. CDR3 in DNA: TGTGCCAGCAGTTCTCCCCAAGAGACCCAGTACTTC. Its protein product is CASSSPQETQYF.

This clonotype was counted between two and nine times. The chain is built from TRBV12-3 or TRBV12-4 and TRBJ2-5, with a tentative D call TRBD2 (6 bases). There are 16 residues in the CDR3. The ends were cut back, 7 bases at V and 4 bases at J, with 22 bases in the middle. CDR3 bases: TGTGCCAGCAACCCCACCGGCGGGACCCTGGGAGAGACCCAGTACTTC. Its translation: CASNPTGGTLGETQYF.

This clonotype came up a few times. The chain employs TRBV18 and TRBJ1-1; D gene uncertain. CDR1 and CDR2 (germline): KGHSH, LQKENI. V was clipped by 3 bases and J by 3 bases, with 14 bases between them. The length of the CDR3 is 15 residues. Here the CDR3 reads CASSPTLMLDTEAFF. The CDR3 nucleotides are TGTGCCAGCTCACCCACCTTGATGTTAGACACTGAAGCTTTCTTT.

Details on this clonotype: A single base separates this from a much larger clone, so it may be a read error. V gene TRBV25-1 combines with J gene TRBJ2-5; D gene ambiguous. Trimming removed 3 bases at V and 4 bases at J, with 3 bases between. CDR1 is MGHDK, CDR2 SYGVNS, per germline. The CDR3 is 11 residues long. The DNA for the CDR3 is TGTGCCAGCAGTGAGGCAGAGACCCAGTACTTC. Translation: CASSEAETQYF.

This clonotype showed up just a few times. The chain employs TRBV18 and TRBJ2-7; possibly TRBD2 for D (6 bases). Germline loops: CDR1 KGHSH, CDR2 LQKENI. This CDR3 region has 13 residues. V was clipped by 3 bases and J by 5 bases, with 11 bases between them. DNA for the CDR3: TGTGCCAGCTCACCCGCGGGGCGCAACGAGCAGTACTTC. Translating gives CASSPAGRNEQYF.